The rows below give T cell receptor beta chains drawn from one sample of a study of blood T cells in healthy people across ages. TCRdb reprocessed the 5' RACE reads with MiXCR, giving one entry per CDR3 protein. This table has approximately 1.5 million distinct CDR3 sequences, roughly 43% appearing once. The sample comprised blood. These receptors originate from a woman between 18 and 29 years old in good health. Both conserved end residues are part of each CDR3. Fields, in order: D gene, V gene, J gene, clone size, CDR3 DNA, CDR3 protein. A D gene is named only where the DNA matches it firmly. Clone size, where shown, is once, few, many, or a class for clones that have expanded.

>-|TRBV7-3|TRBJ2-4|-
TGTGCCAGCAGCTTAGGTTTGGGCCTGAATAACATTCAGTACTTC
CASSLGLGLNNIQYF
>-|TRBV13|TRBJ2-1|-
TGTGCCAGCAGCTCGCCTTGGGGCGATGAGCAGTTCTTC
CASSSPWGDEQFF
>-|TRBV12-3/TRBV12-4|TRBJ1-1|few
TGTGCCAGCAGTCCCCGAGCAGGGAACACTGAAGCTTTCTTT
CASSPRAGNTEAFF
>-|TRBV20-1|TRBJ1-6|few
TGCAGTGCTAACCGGGACAAGAGAAATAATTCACCCCTCCACTTT
CSANRDKRNNSPLHF
>-|TRBV2|TRBJ2-2|-
TGTGCCAGCAGTGATCTGAGGGGAACCGGGGAGCTGTTTTTT
CASSDLRGTGELFF
>TRBD1|TRBV7-2|TRBJ2-2|few
TGTGCCAGCAGCTTATGGGGACAGGGGGCAGTCGGGGAGCTGTTTTTT
CASSLWGQGAVGELFF
>-|TRBV5-1|TRBJ1-2|-
TGCGCCAGCAGCTTATTCTATAGGGGCTATGGCTACACCTTC
CASSLFYRGYGYTF
>-|TRBV25-1|TRBJ2-5|few
TGTGCCAGCAGTGTAAAGGGAGAGAACCAGTACTTC
CASSVKGENQYF
>-|TRBV29-1|TRBJ1-2|few
TGCAGCGTTGGACAGGTCTCCAACTATGGCTACACCTTC
CSVGQVSNYGYTF
>-|TRBV27|TRBJ2-7|few
TGTGCCAGCAGTTTAAGGGGGAACGGCTACGAGCAGTACTTC
CASSLRGNGYEQYF
>TRBD2|TRBV29-1|TRBJ2-7|-
TGCAGCGTGGGTTCACTAGCGGGAAATGAGCAGTACTTC
CSVGSLAGNEQYF
>-|TRBV27|TRBJ2-7|few
TGTGCCAGCAGTTTCGGGGGCGGGAGCTCCTACGAGCAGTACTTC
CASSFGGGSSYEQYF
>TRBD2|TRBV10-3|TRBJ2-7|-
TGTGCCATCAGCTCTAGCGGGACGTCCTACGAGCAGTACTTC
CAISSSGTSYEQYF
>-|TRBV12-3/TRBV12-4|TRBJ2-1|-
TGTGCCAGCAGTCCAAGCCCGAGAGAGACCCAGTTCTTC
CASSPSPRETQFF
>-|TRBV12-3/TRBV12-4|TRBJ2-1|few
TGTGCCAGCAGTTTTGGGGGGATCGGTTACAATGAGCAGTTCTTC
CASSFGGIGYNEQFF
>-|TRBV20-1|TRBJ1-1|-
TGCAGTGCTAGAGACCTTCGGGGGCGAAACACTGAAGCTTTCTTT
CSARDLRGRNTEAFF
>-|TRBV27|TRBJ1-6|once
TGTGCCAGCAGGGGGGGGGGACACCTGGAAGATATCCAACCTCCGTGCTCCTATAATTCACCCCTCCACTTT
CASRGGGHLEDIQPPCSYNSPLHF
>TRBD2|TRBV28|TRBJ2-7|-
TGTGCCAGCAGTTTATATAGGACTAGCGGGGTCTACGAGCAGTACTTC
CASSLYRTSGVYEQYF
>TRBD1|TRBV28|TRBJ2-7|-
TGTGCCAGCGAACCTCCAGGGACAGGGAAAGCCTACGAGCAGTACTTC
CASEPPGTGKAYEQYF
>-|TRBV27|TRBJ2-7|many
TGTGCCAGCAGCTTTTCAGGAGCCTACGAGCAGTACTTC
CASSFSGAYEQYF
>TRBD2|TRBV5-6|TRBJ2-1|-
TGTGCCAGCAGTCAACCGGGACTAGCGGGAGGAGAGACCCAGTTCTTC
CASSQPGLAGGETQFF
>-|TRBV27|TRBJ2-7|-
TGTGCCAGCAGTTTACGGTCCAGGAGCTCCTACGAGCAGTACTTC
CASSLRSRSSYEQYF
>-|TRBV20-1|TRBJ2-3|-
TGCAGTGGGAGAAGGCCTAAGTATAGCACAGATACGCAGTATTTT
CSGRRPKYSTDTQYF
>-|TRBV29-1|TRBJ1-1|few
TGCAGCGTTGAGAGGCGGGGGAACACTGAAGCTTTCTTT
CSVERRGNTEAFF
>-|TRBV15|TRBJ1-1|-
TGTGCCACCAGCAGAGATGCGGTATTAGGAGCTTTCTTT
CATSRDAVLGAFF
>-|TRBV2|TRBJ2-5|-
TGTGCCAGCAGTGAAGCGTGGGGCCAAGAGACCCAGTACTTC
CASSEAWGQETQYF
>TRBD2|TRBV4-1|TRBJ2-1|-
TGCGCCAGCAGCCAAGAAGGATTAGGAGCGGGAACCTACAATGAGCAGTTCTTC
CASSQEGLGAGTYNEQFF
>-|TRBV6-5|TRBJ1-1|-
TGTGCCAGCAGCTGGGGGCTGCCGGCGAACACTGAAGCTTTCTTT
CASSWGLPANTEAFF
>TRBD1|TRBV6-1|TRBJ2-5|-
TGTGCCAGCAGTGGGGTAGGGACAGGGGGAACCCAAGAGACCCAGTACTTC
CASSGVGTGGTQETQYF
>-|TRBV7-9|TRBJ2-1|-
TGTGCCAGCAGCGGGCCGACGGGATTCGGGGAGCAGTTCTTC
CASSGPTGFGEQFF
>TRBD1|TRBV6-1|TRBJ2-6|-
TGTGCCAGCCTAGTAAGGACAGGCGCAAGCGCTGGGGCCAACGTCCTGACTTTC
CASLVRTGASAGANVLTF
>-|TRBV28|TRBJ2-5|-
TGTGCCAGCAGTTTAGGGCGGGGAGTAAGGGAGACCCAGTACTTC
CASSLGRGVRETQYF
>-|TRBV29-1|TRBJ2-1|-
TGCAGCGTTGAAGATCGGGGGCGTTACAATGAGCAGTTCTTC
CSVEDRGRYNEQFF
>TRBD1|TRBV7-9|TRBJ2-1|-
TGTGCCAGCAGCTTATTGGGACAGGGGCCTAACAATGAGCAGTTCTTC
CASSLLGQGPNNEQFF
>TRBD2|TRBV12-3/TRBV12-4|TRBJ2-7|-
TGTGCCAGCAGTAGAATCGGGGGGGCCTACGAGCAGTACTTC
CASSRIGGAYEQYF
>-|TRBV11-2|TRBJ2-4|-
TGTGCCAGCCGCGCGGATAACAAAACCATTCAGTACTTC
CASRADNKTIQYF
>TRBD2|TRBV5-6|TRBJ2-3|-
TGTGCCAGCAGCCTAAGGCTCGGGGGGTCAGATACGCAGTATTTT
CASSLRLGGSDTQYF
>-|TRBV27|TRBJ1-2|few
TGTGCCAGCAGTTTGACTCGAGGGATGGTGAATGGCTACACCTTC
CASSLTRGMVNGYTF
>TRBD1|TRBV12-3/TRBV12-4|TRBJ1-5|-
TGTGCCAGCAGTGCGACCCGGGACAGACATTTCAATCAGCCCCAGCATTTT
CASSATRDRHFNQPQHF
>-|TRBV12-3/TRBV12-4|TRBJ2-4|-
TGTGCCAGCAGTCCCGGGGTGCTAACCAAAAACATTCAGTACTTC
CASSPGVLTKNIQYF
>TRBD2|TRBV7-2|TRBJ2-1|-
TGTGCCAGCAGCTCACGGCGGGAGAAGCAGTTCTTC
CASSSRREKQFF
>TRBD2|TRBV5-1|TRBJ2-7|few
TGCGCCAGCAGCTTGGGGCTAGCGGGGGTATACTCCTACGAGCAGTACTTC
CASSLGLAGVYSYEQYF
>-|TRBV7-2|TRBJ1-5|-
TGTGCCAGCAGCTCGGGGAGGGGTGGCAATCAGCCCCAGCATTTT
CASSSGRGGNQPQHF
>TRBD2|TRBV12-3/TRBV12-4|TRBJ2-3|-
TGTGCCAGCAGTTTAGCGTGTGGCGGGGGACGCACAGATACGCAGTATTTT
CASSLACGGGRTDTQYF
>-|TRBV7-2|TRBJ2-7|many
TGTGCCAGCAGCTTAGGGTTACTCAACTACGAGCAGTACTTC
CASSLGLLNYEQYF
>TRBD1|TRBV4-2|TRBJ1-2|few
TGTGCCAGCAGCGAAACCGACAGGGACGGCTACACCTTC
CASSETDRDGYTF
>-|TRBV29-1|TRBJ2-7|-
TGCAGCGTTGAAGAGGCCCGGGCCGCGCAGACCTACGAGCAGTACTTC
CSVEEARAAQTYEQYF